The 26 T cell receptor beta chains below all came from one sample that was sequenced in a study of blood T cells in healthy people across ages. A second PCR, run for roughly 7 to 12 cycles, used a sample-barcoded 5' primer plus a J-beta primer mix. TCRdb used MiXCR to reprocess the 5' RACE reads, holding one entry per CDR3 protein. This table has 850,000 to 1,000,000 distinct CDR3 sequences, 51% appearing once. Specimen: blood. These TCRs come from an older woman in good health.

This chain uses TRBV4-1 with TRBJ1-2; D is perhaps TRBD1 (5 bases). This CDR3 region has 16 residues. Germline V gives CDR1 MGHRA, CDR2 YSYEKL. Trimming removed 1 base at V and 0 bases at J, with 12 bases between. The CDR3 sequence: CASSQVGQGPNYGYTF. The CDR3 DNA reads TGCGCCAGCAGCCAAGTTGGGCAGGGACCTAACTATGGCTACACCTTC.

DNA for the CDR3: TGTGCCAGCAGCTACTGGGACGAAGAGCAGTACTTC. Translation gives CASSYWDEEQYF. The rearrangement joins TRBV7-9 to TRBJ2-7; either TRBD1 or TRBD2 may fit D (5 bases each). Trimming cost V 4 bases and J 7 bases, with 11 bases left between them. Germline V lookup: CDR1 SEHNR, CDR2 FQNEAQ (reference sequence). The CDR3 has 12 amino acids.

This clonotype has a single count. The V call is TRBV28, the J call TRBJ2-4; maybe TRBD2 (5 bases). The J call may be in error: the DNA end matches TRBJ2-7 better. This CDR3 has 14 residues. CDR1 is MDHEN and CDR2 is SYDVKM in the germline V gene. The CDR3 nucleotides read TGTGCCAGCAAATCCCGTGTCGGGAACTACGAGCAGTACTTC. This codes for CASKSRVGNYEQYF.

The rearrangement uses TRBV6-6 and TRBJ2-5, with a weak D call TRBD1 (6 bases). V shed 6 bases and J shed 11 bases, with 13 bases lying between them. The CDR3 has 11 amino acids. The germline gives CDR1 MNHNY, CDR2 SVGAGI (reference sequence). The CDR3 spells CASRGAWEQYF. CDR3 DNA sequence: TGTGCCAGCAGGGGGGCTTGGGAGCAGTACTTC.

The sample holds a few counts of this clonotype. CDR3 in amino acids: CASSLQGASQPQHF. For the CDR3, the DNA is TGTGCCAGCAGCTTACAGGGGGCGAGTCAGCCCCAGCATTTT. The J gene is TRBJ1-5, the V gene TRBV7-8, with 8 bases lining up with TRBD1. The CDR3 sequence is 14 residues long. The ends lost 2 bases at V and 6 bases at J; junction bases unmatched: 3. Germline-derived CDR1 and CDR2 are SGHVS and FQNEAQ. Based on the CDR3 plus reference TRBV7-8 and TRBJ1-5, the full variable domain is GAGVSQSPRYKVAKRGQDVALRCDPISGHVSLFWYQQALGQGPEFLTYFQNEAQLDKSGLPSDRFFAERPEGSVSTLKIQRTQQEDSAVYLCASSLQGASQPQHFGDGTRLSIL.

V is TRBV29-1 and J is TRBJ2-7; TRBD1 is a possible D gene (5 bases). CDR3 length: 14 residues. V was shortened by 4 bases and J by 3 bases, with 16 bases between the two germline ends. CDR1 and CDR2 (germline): SQVTM, ANQGSEA. In DNA, the CDR3 is TGCAGCGTTGGGGGCCCCGGAGCACACTACGAGCAGTACTTC. Protein: CSVGGPGAHYEQYF.

The chain is built from TRBV15 and TRBJ2-2; D ambiguous. Deletions cut 0 bases from V and 1 base from J, with 6 bases between. Germline CDR1 reads LNHNV; CDR2 reads YYDKDF (reference sequence). The length of the CDR3 is 15 residues. CDR3 nucleotides: TGTGCCACCAGCAGAGACTTCATGAACACCGGGGAGCTGTTTTTT. Its translation is CATSRDFMNTGELFF.

This clonotype was observed a few times. This chain connects TRBV24-1 to TRBJ2-7; TRBD1 matches 9 bases. The CDR3 totals 14 residues. The germline V gene has CDR1 KGHDR and CDR2 SFDVKD. J lost 3 bases, V lost 12 bases, and 11 bases had no gene match. The CDR3 DNA reads as TGTGCCGGGGCCGACAGGGGGGAGATCTACGAGCAGTACTTC. Amino acid sequence: CAGADRGEIYEQYF.

V is TRBV11-2 and J is TRBJ2-7; 7 bases agree with TRBD2. The CDR3 covers 17 residues. V lost 0 bases, J lost 7 bases, and 15 bases stayed unmatched. Per germline, CDR1 SGHAT and CDR2 FQNNGV. In DNA, the CDR3 is TGTGCCAGCAGCTTAGATTCGCGCACTAGCGTCGGTAAAGAGCAGTACTTC. Its translation is CASSLDSRTSVGKEQYF.

This clonotype appeared a few times. This chain joins TRBV28 and TRBJ1-2, with 12 bases aligning to TRBD1. CDR1 and CDR2 from the germline V gene are MDHEN and SYDVKM. V dropped 1 base and J dropped 6; count of bases not matched to a gene: 12. This CDR3 spans 18 amino acids. The CDR3 bases are TGTGCCAGCAGTTTATCCGCTAACCGGGACAGGGGGCGCGATGGCTACACCTTC. Residues: CASSLSANRDRGRDGYTF.

As regards this clonotype: This may arise from a read error, as a much more abundant clone is one base away. CDR3 sequence (DNA): TGTGCCAGCAGCCAAGTACGGGGATTCCGCATCCAGCCCCAGCATTTT. Translation: CASSQVRGFRIQPQHF. The V and J genes are TRBV4-2 and TRBJ1-5; D ambiguous. Germline CDR1 and CDR2: LGHNA and YNFKEQ. Trimming cost V 1 base and J 7 bases, with 17 bases left between them. The CDR3 is made up of 16 amino acids.

The chain's CDR3 is CASNRGWAYEQYF. CDR3 DNA sequence: TGCGCCAGCAATAGGGGCTGGGCCTACGAGCAGTACTTC. The V call is TRBV5-1, the J call TRBJ2-7, with a tentative D call TRBD1 (5 bases). CDR1 SGHRS and CDR2 YFSETQ come from the germline V gene. The CDR3 length is 13 residues. V lost 6 bases to trimming and J lost 2 bases, with 12 bases between them.

The V gene is TRBV20-1, the J gene TRBJ2-7; a weak D match, TRBD1 (6 bases). The CDR3 totals 14 residues. Germline V gene sequence: CDR1 DFQATT, CDR2 SNEGSKA (reference sequence). V was clipped by 1 base and J by 1 base, with 11 bases between them. CDR3 sequence (DNA): TGCAGTGCTAGAGGGACAGTTTCTTCCTACGAGCAGTACTTC. Translated, it gives CSARGTVSSYEQYF.

This chain joins TRBV11-2 and TRBJ2-5, with 9 bases aligning to TRBD1. Germline assignment: CDR1 SGHAT and CDR2 FQNNGV. CDR3 length equals 16 residues. The V and J ends lost 5 bases and 11 bases, in that order; junction bases with no gene match: 18. CDR3 sequence (DNA): TGTGCCAGCAGCCCGGTAAGACAGGGGGGCTACAATGAGCAGTACTTC. Translating it yields CASSPVRQGGYNEQYF.

This clonotype was found a few times. This chain joins TRBV20-1 and TRBJ2-1, with 7 bases matching TRBD1. The germline V gene encodes CDR1 DFQATT and CDR2 SNEGSKA (reference sequence). The CDR3 covers 12 residues. V lost 3 bases and J lost 10; bases outside the gene matches: 6. For the CDR3, the DNA is TGCAGTGCTAGTACAGGGGTTAGGGAGCAGTTCTTC. This encodes CSASTGVREQFF.

Remarks on this clonotype: A read error is possible here, since a much larger clone lies one base away. The V call is TRBV12-3 or TRBV12-4, the J call TRBJ2-3; possibly TRBD1 for D (6 bases). The CDR3 length is 13 residues. The CDR3: CASRNRAAETQYF. The CDR3 nucleotides are TGTGCCAGCAGGAACAGGGCTGCAGAGACGCAGTATTTT.

The chain has TRBV14 and TRBJ2-1, with 10 positions matching TRBD2. Germline CDR1 is SGHDN and CDR2 is FVKESK. J was trimmed by 6 bases and V by 1 base; bases with no gene match: 12. This CDR3 region has 18 residues. The CDR3 nucleotides are TGTGCCAGCAGCCAAGCAGCGGGGGGGGGATTACGTGGCAATGAGCAGTTCTTC. As protein: CASSQAAGGGLRGNEQFF.

The chain uses TRBV10-3 and TRBJ2-1, with no clear D. This CDR3 has 13 residues. V was cut by 3 bases and J by 5 bases, with 8 bases left in between. Germline-derived CDR1 and CDR2 are ENHRY and SYGVKD. CDR3 DNA: TGTGCCATCAGTGATGTTCTAAACAATGAGCAGTTCTTC. Translation gives CAISDVLNNEQFF.

This clonotype turned up a few times. The J gene is TRBJ1-4, the V gene TRBV7-9; 7 bases align to TRBD1. The trim removed 0 bases at V and 6 bases at J, leaving 7 bases unmatched. The V gene's germline CDR1 is SEHNR and CDR2 FQNEAQ (reference sequence). CDR3 length equals 16 residues. The chain's CDR3 is CASSLALAGGDEKLFF. The CDR3 region has the DNA TGTGCCAGCAGCTTAGCGCTCGCAGGGGGTGATGAAAAACTGTTTTTT.

V is TRBV28 and J is TRBJ2-5, with 7 bases fitting TRBD2. There are 14 residues in the CDR3. The V gene's germline CDR1 is MDHEN and CDR2 SYDVKM. V was pared by 6 bases and J by 11 bases, with 15 bases of the junction left unmatched. CDR3 nucleotides: TGTGCCAGCAGCGCGGGTATGGCTAGCGGTGAGCAGTACTTC. Translation gives CASSAGMASGEQYF.

This sequence joins TRBV29-1 and TRBJ2-7; 9 positions match TRBD1. The end of the DNA aligns better with TRBJ2-4, so the J call may be wrong. CDR3 length: 14 residues. Germline-derived CDR1 and CDR2 are SQVTM and ANQGSEA. CDR3 DNA: TGCAGCGTTGTTCTGGGACAGGGATGGAACATTCAGTACTTC. Protein: CSVVLGQGWNIQYF.

CDR3 residues: CASSQQPGLGTDTQYF. In nucleotides, the CDR3 is TGTGCCAGCTCCCAACAACCGGGACTAGGGACAGATACGCAGTATTTT. The chain recombines TRBV18 with TRBJ2-3; TRBD2 matches 8 bases. CDR3 length: 16 amino acids. Trimming at V came to 6 bases and at J to 3 bases, leaving 11 bases not matched to a gene. Germline CDR1 KGHSH, CDR2 LQKENI.

This clonotype was detected only once. This chain joins TRBV5-1 and TRBJ1-3; D remains ambiguous. The CDR3 consists of 15 residues. V was clipped by 4 bases and J by 0 bases, with 11 bases between them. In germline, CDR1 is SGHRS, CDR2 YFSETQ. Written as DNA, the CDR3 is TGCGCCAGCAGCCCCCTAACGCACTCTGGAAACACCATATATTTT. Its translation: CASSPLTHSGNTIYF.

This chain links TRBV20-1 with TRBJ2-4; 7 bases are a match to TRBD2. The end of the DNA aligns better with TRBJ2-7, so the J call may be wrong. The germline CDR1 and CDR2 sequences are DFQATT and SNEGSKA (reference sequence). CDR3 length equals 13 residues. The CDR3 region is CSAREGLGYEQYF. Here the CDR3 DNA reads TGCAGTGCTAGAGAAGGACTAGGGTACGAGCAGTACTTC.

The rearrangement joins TRBV20-1 to TRBJ2-5, with 9 bases aligning to TRBD2. This CDR3 contains 15 residues. Unmatched junction bases numbered 5, after V lost 1 base and J lost 2 bases. CDR1 and CDR2 from the germline V gene are DFQATT and SNEGSKA (reference sequence). The CDR3 loop reads CSARASGNLQETQYF. CDR3 nucleotide sequence: TGCAGTGCTAGAGCTAGCGGGAATCTACAAGAGACCCAGTACTTC.

This sequence joins TRBV4-2 and TRBJ2-5, with D perhaps TRBD2 (7 bases). Germline CDR1 is LGHNA and CDR2 is YNFKEQ. The CDR3 runs to 15 residues. V was clipped by 0 bases and J by 11 bases, with 19 bases between them. The CDR3 region has the DNA TGTGCCAGCAGCCAAGAAGGGGGGGGATTATGGGAGCAGTACTTC. This encodes CASSQEGGGLWEQYF.